The source of this T cell receptor (beta chain) is a study of neurological immune-mediated disorders. Study-wide results and caveats: Expansion of TCR clones was greatest in HTLV-1-associated myelopathy and smallest in multiple sclerosis, where it fell below that of healthy controls.

CDR3 length: 14 amino acids. V gave up 2 bases and J gave up 6 bases, with 10 bases separating them. Per the germline V gene, CDR1 is MNHNY and CDR2 is SVGAGI (reference sequence). This clonotype was detected many times. Its antigen is still unknown. The cDNA was synthesized by 5'RACE incorporating 10-nucleotide random UMIs. In each sequencing run, over 180 million TCR-beta sequences were generated from 15-18 subjects. TCRdb re-derived calls from the 5' RACE reads in MiXCR, one entry per CDR3 protein. The repertoire holds about 62,000 distinct CDR3 sequences, with about 4% as singletons. The clonotype originates from a woman aged 45-60 years with multiple sclerosis. The genes are TRBV6-6 and TRBJ2-2; D is unclear. What was sequenced was PBMCs. CDR3 protein: CASSYPTLAGELFF. DNA for the CDR3: TGTGCCAGCAGTTACCCAACCCTGGCCGGGGAGCTGTTTTTT.